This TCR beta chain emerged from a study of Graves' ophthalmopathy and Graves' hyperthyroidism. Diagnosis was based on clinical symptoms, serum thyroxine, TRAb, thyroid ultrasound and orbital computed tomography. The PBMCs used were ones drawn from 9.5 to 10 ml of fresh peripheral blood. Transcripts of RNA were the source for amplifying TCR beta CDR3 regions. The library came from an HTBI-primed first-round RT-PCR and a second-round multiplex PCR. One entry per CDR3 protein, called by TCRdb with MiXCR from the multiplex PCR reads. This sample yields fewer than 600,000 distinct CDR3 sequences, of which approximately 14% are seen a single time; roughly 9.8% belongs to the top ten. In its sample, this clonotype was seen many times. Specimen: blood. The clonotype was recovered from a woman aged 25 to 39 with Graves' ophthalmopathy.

The CDR3 loop reads CASSLSEGLVNTEAFF. Written as DNA, the CDR3 is TGTGCCAGCAGTTTATCCGAGGGGTTAGTGAACACTGAAGCTTTCTTT. The V and J genes are TRBV27 and TRBJ1-1; D is perhaps TRBD1 (5 bases). The CDR3 consists of 16 residues. Germline CDR1 and CDR2: MNHEY and SMNVEV (reference sequence). V lost 0 bases and J 0 bases, leaving 11 bases between the germline ends.